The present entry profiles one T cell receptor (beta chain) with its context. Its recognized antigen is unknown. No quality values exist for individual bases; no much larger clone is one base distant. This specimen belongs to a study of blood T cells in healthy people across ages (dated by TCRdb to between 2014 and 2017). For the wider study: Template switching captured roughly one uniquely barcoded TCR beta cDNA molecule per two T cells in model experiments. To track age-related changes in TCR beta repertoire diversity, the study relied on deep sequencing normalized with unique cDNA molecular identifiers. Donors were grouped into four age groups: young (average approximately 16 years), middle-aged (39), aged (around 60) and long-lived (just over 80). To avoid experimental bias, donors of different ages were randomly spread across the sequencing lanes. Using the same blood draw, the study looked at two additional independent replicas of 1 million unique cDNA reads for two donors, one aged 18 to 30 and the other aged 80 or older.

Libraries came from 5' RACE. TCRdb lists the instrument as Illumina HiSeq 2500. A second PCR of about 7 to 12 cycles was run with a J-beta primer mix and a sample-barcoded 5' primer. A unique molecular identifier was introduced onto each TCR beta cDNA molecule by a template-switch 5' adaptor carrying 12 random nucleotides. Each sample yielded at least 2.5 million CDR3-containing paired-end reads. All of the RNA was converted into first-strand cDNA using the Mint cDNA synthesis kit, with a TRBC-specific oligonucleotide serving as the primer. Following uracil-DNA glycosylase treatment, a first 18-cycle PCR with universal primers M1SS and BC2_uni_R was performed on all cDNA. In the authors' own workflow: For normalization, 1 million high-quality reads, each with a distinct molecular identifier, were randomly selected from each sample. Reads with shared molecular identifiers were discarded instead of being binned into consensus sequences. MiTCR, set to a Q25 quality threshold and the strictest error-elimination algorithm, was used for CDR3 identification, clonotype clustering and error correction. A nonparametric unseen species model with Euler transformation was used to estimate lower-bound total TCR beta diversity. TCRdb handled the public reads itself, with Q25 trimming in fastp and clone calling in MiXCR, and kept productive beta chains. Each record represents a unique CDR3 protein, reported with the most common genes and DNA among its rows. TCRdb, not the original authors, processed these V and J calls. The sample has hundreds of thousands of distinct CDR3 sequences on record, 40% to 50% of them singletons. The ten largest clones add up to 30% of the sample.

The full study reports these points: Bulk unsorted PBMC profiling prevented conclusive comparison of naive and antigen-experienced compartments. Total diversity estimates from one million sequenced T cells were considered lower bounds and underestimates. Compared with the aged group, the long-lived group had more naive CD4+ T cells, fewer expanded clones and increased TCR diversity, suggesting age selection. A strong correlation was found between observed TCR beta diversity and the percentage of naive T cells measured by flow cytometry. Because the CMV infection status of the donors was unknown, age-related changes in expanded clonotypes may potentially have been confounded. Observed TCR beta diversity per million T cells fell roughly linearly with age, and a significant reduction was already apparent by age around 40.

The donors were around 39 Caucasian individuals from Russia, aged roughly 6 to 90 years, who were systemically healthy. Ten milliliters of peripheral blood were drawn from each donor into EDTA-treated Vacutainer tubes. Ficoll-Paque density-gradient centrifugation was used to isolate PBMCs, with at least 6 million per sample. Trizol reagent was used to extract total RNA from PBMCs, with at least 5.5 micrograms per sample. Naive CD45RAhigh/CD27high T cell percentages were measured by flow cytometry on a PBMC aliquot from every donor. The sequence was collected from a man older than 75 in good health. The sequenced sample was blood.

The CDR3 sequence is CASSTYLNTGELFF. The bases read TGTGCCAGCAGTACTTATCTGAACACCGGGGAGCTGTTTTTT. In this chain, TRBV25-1 is recombined with TRBJ2-2, with the D gene too uncertain to name. For CDR1 and CDR2, the germline V gene lists MGHDK and SYGVNS. V is cut by 5 bases and J by 1 base, and the space between the germline ends is 8 bases. From its cysteine to its phenylalanine, the CDR3 spans 14 amino acids. The sequence is cut down to CDR3 DNA, 42 bases in frame from base 1. Reference TRBV25-1 and TRBJ2-2 genes cover what lies past the CDR3, so the full variable domain is EADIYQTPRYLVIGTGKKITLECSQTMGHDKMYWYQQDPGMELHLIHYSYGVNSTEKGDLSSESTVSRIRTEHFPLTLESARPSHTSQYLCASSTYLNTGELFFGEGSRLTVL.